One and the same sample provided the 8 T cell receptor beta chains below, sequenced in a study of blood T cell repertoires in COVID-19. Assay used: immunoSEQ multiplex PCR; TCRdb lists only in-frame clones, some missing. The sample has some 170,000 clones, roughly 87% seen once; the top ten hold about 1.2%. The specimen sequenced was PBMCs or T cells enriched from blood (not recorded which). These TCRs come from a human donor with acute COVID-19. The donor label of this sample is uncertain.

This clone has just one count. The chain carries TRBV11-2 and TRBJ2-2, with TRBD1 as a possible D gene (6 bases). The CDR3 loop spans 15 amino acids. V was trimmed by 5 bases and J by 2 bases, leaving 12 bases between them. Germline V gene data show CDR1 as SGHAT and CDR2 as FQNNGV. CDR3 residues: CASSPGTINTGELFF. The CDR3 DNA is TGTGCCAGCAGCCCGGGGACAATCAACACCGGGGAGCTGTTTTTT.

This clone was detected once. The chain has TRBV3-1 (or the pseudogene TRBV3-2) and TRBJ2-7, with unresolved D. CDR3 length equals 12 residues. Germline values: CDR1 LGHDT, CDR2 YNNKEL (reference sequence). The V end lost 2 bases, the J end lost 1 base, and 3 bases lay between the germline ends. CDR3 in amino acids: CASSQTSYEQYF. In DNA, the CDR3 is TGTGCCAGCAGCCAAACTTCCTACGAGCAGTACTTC.

The CDR3 protein is CASSDSDGGGQETQYF. For the CDR3, the DNA is TGTGCCAGCAGCGACTCTGACGGGGGGGGACAAGAGACCCAGTACTTC. V gene TRBV11-2 combines with J gene TRBJ2-5; 8 positions match TRBD2. V lost 5 bases to trimming and J lost 2 bases; unmatched junction nucleotides: 10. Per the germline V gene, CDR1 is SGHAT and CDR2 is FQNNGV. The CDR3 sequence is 16 residues long.

Regarding this clone: The sample has other DNA sequences that encode this CDR3 too. V is TRBV7-9 and J is TRBJ1-1; 9 bases line up with TRBD1. The CDR3 totals 14 residues. The germline V gene encodes CDR1 SEHNR and CDR2 FQNEAQ (reference sequence). The V segment lost 5 bases and the J segment 5 bases; nucleotides outside the gene matches: 6. The CDR3 loop is CASSPGQGGTEAFF. CDR3 bases: TGTGCCAGCAGCCCGGGACAGGGCGGGACTGAAGCTTTCTTT.

The chain uses TRBV9 and TRBJ2-1; 10 nucleotides line up with TRBD2. This CDR3 region has 15 residues. Losses at the gene ends were 3 bases for V and 4 bases for J; bases not matched to a gene: 4. Germline V CDR1 and CDR2: SGDLS, YYNGEE. The CDR3 protein is CASSEAGGPYNEQFF. The CDR3 coding sequence is TGTGCCAGCAGCGAAGCGGGGGGGCCATACAATGAGCAGTTCTTC.

The chain couples TRBV9 to TRBJ1-1; 7 positions agree with TRBD1. Per the germline V gene, CDR1 is SGDLS and CDR2 is YYNGEE. V was clipped by 5 bases and J by 5 bases; unmatched bases: 6. This CDR3 is 13 amino acids long. The CDR3: CASSEGALTEAFF. The DNA for the CDR3 is TGTGCCAGCAGTGAGGGGGCGCTGACTGAAGCTTTCTTT.

This chain uses TRBV24-1 with TRBJ2-5, with D possibly TRBD2 on 6 matching bases. CDR1 is KGHDR and CDR2 is SFDVKD in the germline V gene. The CDR3 is made up of 15 amino acids. Trimming cost V 6 bases and J 4 bases, with 17 bases left between them. DNA of the CDR3: TGTGCCACCAGTCGGGGAGGCTCACCGGGAGAGACCCAGTACTTC. As protein: CATSRGGSPGETQYF.

The chain employs TRBV30 and TRBJ1-1; possible D gene TRBD1, 6 bases. Per the germline V gene, CDR1 is GTSNPN and CDR2 is SVGIG (reference sequence). This CDR3 has 13 amino acids. Trimming pared 3 bases from V and 7 bases from J, leaving 15 bases between. CDR3 in amino acids: CAWRDGGQIEAFF. The CDR3 region has the DNA TGTGCCTGGAGGGATGGGGGACAAATTGAAGCTTTCTTT.